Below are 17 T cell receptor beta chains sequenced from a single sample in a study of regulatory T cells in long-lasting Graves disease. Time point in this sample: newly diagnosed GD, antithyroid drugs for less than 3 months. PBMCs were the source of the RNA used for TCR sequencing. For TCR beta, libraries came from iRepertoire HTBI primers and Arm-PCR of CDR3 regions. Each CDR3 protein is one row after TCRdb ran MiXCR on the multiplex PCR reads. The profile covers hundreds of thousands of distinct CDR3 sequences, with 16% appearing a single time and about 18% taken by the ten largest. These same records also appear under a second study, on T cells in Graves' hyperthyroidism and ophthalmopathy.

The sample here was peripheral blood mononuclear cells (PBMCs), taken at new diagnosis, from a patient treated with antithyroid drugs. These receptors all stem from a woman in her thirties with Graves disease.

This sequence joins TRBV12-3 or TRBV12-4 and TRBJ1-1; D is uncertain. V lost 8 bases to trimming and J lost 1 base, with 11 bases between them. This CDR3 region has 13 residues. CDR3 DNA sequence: TGTGCCAGCGATGAATGGGGGAACACTGAAGCTTTCTTT. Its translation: CASDEWGNTEAFF.

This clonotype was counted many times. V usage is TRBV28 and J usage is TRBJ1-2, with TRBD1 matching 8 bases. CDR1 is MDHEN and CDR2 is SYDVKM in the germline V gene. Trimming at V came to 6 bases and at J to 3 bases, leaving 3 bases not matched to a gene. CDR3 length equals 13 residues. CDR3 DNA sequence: TGTGCCAGCAGATCAGGGGGCTACTATGGCTACACCTTC. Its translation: CASRSGGYYGYTF.

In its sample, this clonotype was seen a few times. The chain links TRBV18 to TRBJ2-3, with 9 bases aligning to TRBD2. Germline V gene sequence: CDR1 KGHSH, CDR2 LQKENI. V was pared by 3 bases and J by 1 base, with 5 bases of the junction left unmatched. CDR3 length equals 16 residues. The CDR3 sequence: CASSPGRTSGTDTQYF. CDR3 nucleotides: TGTGCCAGCTCACCGGGGAGGACTAGCGGCACAGATACGCAGTATTTT.

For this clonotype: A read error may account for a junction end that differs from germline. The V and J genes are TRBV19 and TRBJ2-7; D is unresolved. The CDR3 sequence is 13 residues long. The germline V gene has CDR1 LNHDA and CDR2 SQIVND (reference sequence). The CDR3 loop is CANSIDPSREQYF. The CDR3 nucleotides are TGTGCCAATAGTATAGATCCCAGTCGAGAGCAGTACTTC.

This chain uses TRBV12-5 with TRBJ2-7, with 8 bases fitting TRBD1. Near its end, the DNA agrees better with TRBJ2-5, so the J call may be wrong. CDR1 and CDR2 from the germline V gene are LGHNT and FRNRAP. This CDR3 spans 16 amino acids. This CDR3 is CASGYNTQGAGETQYF. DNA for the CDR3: TGTGCTAGTGGTTACAACACCCAGGGGGCGGGAGAGACCCAGTACTTC.

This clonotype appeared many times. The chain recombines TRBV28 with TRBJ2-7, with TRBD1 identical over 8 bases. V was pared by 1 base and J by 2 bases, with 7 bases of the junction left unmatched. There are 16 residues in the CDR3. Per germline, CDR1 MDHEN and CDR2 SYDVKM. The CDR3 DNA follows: TGTGCCAGCAGTTTATTTCCCGGGACAGGTACCTACGAGCAGTACTTC. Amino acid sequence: CASSLFPGTGTYEQYF.

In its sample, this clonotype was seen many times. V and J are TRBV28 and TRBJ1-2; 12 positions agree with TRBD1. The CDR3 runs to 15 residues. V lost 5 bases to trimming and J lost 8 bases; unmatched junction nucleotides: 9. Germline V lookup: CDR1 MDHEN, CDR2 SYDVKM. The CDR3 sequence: CASSDRDRGRRGYTF. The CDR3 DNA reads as TGTGCCAGCAGTGACCGGGACAGGGGGCGCAGGGGCTACACCTTC.

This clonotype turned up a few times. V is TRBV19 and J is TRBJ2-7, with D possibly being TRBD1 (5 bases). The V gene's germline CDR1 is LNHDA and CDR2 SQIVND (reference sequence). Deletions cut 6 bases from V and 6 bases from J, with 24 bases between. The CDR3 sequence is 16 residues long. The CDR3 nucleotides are TGTGCCAGTAGCCCACAGGTGAGAGATGGGGTTGTCGAGCAGTACTTC. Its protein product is CASSPQVRDGVVEQYF.

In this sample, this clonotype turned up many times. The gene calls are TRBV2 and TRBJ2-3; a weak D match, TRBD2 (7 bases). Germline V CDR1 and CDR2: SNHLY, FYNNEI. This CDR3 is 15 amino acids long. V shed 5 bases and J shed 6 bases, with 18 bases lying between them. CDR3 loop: CASSTSVTGVDTQYF. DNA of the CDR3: TGTGCCAGCAGTACTAGCGTGACAGGTGTGGATACGCAGTATTTT.

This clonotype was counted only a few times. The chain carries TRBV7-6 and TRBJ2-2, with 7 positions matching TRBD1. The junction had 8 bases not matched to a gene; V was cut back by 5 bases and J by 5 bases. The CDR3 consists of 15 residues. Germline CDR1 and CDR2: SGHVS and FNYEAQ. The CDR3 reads CASSDRATPTGELFF. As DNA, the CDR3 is TGTGCCAGCAGCGACAGGGCCACCCCGACCGGGGAGCTGTTTTTT. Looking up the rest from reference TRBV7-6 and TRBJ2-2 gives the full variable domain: GAGVSQSPRYKVTKRGQDVALRCDPISGHVSLYWYRQALGQGPEFLTYFNYEAQQDKSGLPNDRFSAERPEGSISTLTIQRTEQRDSAMYRCASSDRATPTGELFFGEGSRLTVL.

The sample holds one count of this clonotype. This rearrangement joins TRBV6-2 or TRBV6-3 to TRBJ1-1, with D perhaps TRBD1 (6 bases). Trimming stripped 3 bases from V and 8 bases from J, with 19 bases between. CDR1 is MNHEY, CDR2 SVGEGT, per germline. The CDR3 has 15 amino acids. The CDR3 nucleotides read TGTGCCAGCAGTTATGGGGGGCCTGGCGGCGAAGAAGCTTTCTTT. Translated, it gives CASSYGGPGGEEAFF.

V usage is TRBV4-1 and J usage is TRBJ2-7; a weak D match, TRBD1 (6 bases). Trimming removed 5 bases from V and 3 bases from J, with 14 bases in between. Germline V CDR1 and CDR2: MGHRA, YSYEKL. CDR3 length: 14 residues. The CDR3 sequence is CASSGTGKSYEQYF. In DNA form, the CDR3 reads TGCGCCAGCAGCGGCACAGGGAAAAGCTACGAGCAGTACTTC.

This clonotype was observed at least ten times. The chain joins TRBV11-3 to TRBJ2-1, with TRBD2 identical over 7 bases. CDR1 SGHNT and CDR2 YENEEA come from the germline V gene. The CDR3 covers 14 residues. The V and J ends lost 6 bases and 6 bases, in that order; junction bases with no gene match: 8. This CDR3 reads CASSLGGSTNEQFF. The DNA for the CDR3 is TGTGCCAGCAGTTTGGGGGGGAGTACCAATGAGCAGTTCTTC. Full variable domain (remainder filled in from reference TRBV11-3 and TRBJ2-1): EAGVVQSPRYKIIEKKQPVAFWCNPISGHNTLYWYLQNLGQGPELLIRYENEEAVDDSQLPKDRFSAERLKGVDSTLKIQPAELGDSAVYLCASSLGGSTNEQFFGPGTRLTVL.

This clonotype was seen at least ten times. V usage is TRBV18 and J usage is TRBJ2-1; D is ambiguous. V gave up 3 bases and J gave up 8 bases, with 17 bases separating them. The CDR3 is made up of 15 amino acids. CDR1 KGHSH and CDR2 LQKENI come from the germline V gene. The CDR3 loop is CASSPGLTQGDEQFF. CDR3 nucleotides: TGTGCCAGCTCACCGGGATTAACTCAAGGCGATGAGCAGTTCTTC.

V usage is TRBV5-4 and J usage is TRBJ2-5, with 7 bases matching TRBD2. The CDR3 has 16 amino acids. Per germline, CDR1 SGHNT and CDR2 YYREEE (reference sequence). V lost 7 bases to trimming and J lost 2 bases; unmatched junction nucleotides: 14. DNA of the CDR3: TGTGCCAGCGGGCCCCCGGGGCGGGAGCCTCAAGAGACCCAGTACTTC. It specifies CASGPPGREPQETQYF.

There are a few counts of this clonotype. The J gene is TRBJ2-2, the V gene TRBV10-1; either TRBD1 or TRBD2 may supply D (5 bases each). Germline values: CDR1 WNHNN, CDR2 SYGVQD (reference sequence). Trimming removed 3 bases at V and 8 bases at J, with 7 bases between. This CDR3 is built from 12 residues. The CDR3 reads CASSDEGGELFF. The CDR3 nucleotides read TGCGCCAGCAGTGACGAGGGGGGGGAGCTGTTTTTT.

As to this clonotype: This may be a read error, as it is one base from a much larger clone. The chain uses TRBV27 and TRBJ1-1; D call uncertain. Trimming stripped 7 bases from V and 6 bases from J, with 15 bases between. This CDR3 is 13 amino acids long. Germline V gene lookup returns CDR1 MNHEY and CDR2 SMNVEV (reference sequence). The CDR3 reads CASKRVVGAEAFF. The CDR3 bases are TGTGCCAGCAAGAGGGTTGTGGGCGCTGAAGCTTTCTTT.